Below, one T cell receptor (beta chain) is given with its context. Its antigen is unidentified. This sample stems from a study of regulatory T cells in long-lasting Graves disease. Whole-study results and caveats: TRBV28, TRBJ1-2 and TRBJ2-5 emerged as the favored segments in persistent disease.

Time point defined: newly diagnosed GD, antithyroid drugs for less than 3 months. RNA extracted from PBMCs served as the sequencing template. Through Arm-PCR of CDR3 regions and iRepertoire HTBI primers, TCR beta libraries were built. TCRdb redid the calling of the multiplex PCR reads with MiXCR, one entry per CDR3 protein. The table includes roughly 260,000 distinct CDR3 sequences, more than 15% detected once. The ends were cut back, 4 bases at V and 10 bases at J, with 17 bases in the middle. The CDR3 consists of 13 residues. CDR1 SGHDT and CDR2 YYEEEE come from the germline V gene. The same data also contributed to another study, on T cells in Graves' hyperthyroidism and ophthalmopathy.

Here the sequenced sample was peripheral blood mononuclear cells (PBMCs), taken at new diagnosis, from a patient treated with antithyroid drugs. The TCR originated in a woman aged 25 to 45 with Graves disease. The chain uses TRBV5-6 and TRBJ1-2; D might be TRBD1 (6 bases). The CDR3 reads CASSAFSQGPYTF. The CDR3 DNA reads as TGTGCCAGCAGCGCGTTCTCCCAGGGGCCCTACACCTTC.